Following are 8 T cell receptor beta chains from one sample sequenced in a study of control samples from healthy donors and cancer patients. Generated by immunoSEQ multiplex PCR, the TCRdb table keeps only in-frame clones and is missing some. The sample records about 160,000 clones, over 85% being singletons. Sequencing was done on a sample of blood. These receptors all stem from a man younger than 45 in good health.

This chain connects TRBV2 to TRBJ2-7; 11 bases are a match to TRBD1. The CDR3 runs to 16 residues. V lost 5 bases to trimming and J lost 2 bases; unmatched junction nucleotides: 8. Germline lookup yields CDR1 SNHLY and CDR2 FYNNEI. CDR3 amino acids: CASSKGRTGGPYEQYF. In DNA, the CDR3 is TGTGCCAGCAGTAAAGGCCGGACAGGGGGCCCCTACGAGCAGTACTTC.

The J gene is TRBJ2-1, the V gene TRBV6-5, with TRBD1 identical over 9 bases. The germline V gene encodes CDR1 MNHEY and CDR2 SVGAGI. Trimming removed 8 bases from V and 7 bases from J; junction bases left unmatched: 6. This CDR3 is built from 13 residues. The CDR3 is CASRTGEGNEQFF. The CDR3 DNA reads TGTGCCAGCCGGACAGGGGAAGGAAATGAGCAGTTCTTC.

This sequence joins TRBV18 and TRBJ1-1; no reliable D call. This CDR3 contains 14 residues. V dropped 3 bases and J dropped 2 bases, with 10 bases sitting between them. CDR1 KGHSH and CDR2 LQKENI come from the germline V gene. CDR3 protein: CASSPGGVNTEAFF. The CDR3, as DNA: TGTGCCAGCTCACCGGGCGGGGTAAACACTGAAGCTTTCTTT.

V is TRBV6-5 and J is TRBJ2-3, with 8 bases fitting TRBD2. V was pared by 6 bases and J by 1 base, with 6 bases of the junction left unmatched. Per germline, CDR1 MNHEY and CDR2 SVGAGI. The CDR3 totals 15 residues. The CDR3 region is CASRFGGAGTDTQYF. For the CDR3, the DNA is TGTGCCAGCAGATTCGGGGGGGCTGGCACAGATACGCAGTATTTT.

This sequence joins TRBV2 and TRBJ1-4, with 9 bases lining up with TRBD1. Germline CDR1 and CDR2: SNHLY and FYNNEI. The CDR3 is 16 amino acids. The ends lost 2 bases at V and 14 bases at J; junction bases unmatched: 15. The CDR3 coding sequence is TGTGCCAGCAGTGAATCTATCCCAGACAGGGGGTCAGGGCTGTTTTTT. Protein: CASSESIPDRGSGLFF.

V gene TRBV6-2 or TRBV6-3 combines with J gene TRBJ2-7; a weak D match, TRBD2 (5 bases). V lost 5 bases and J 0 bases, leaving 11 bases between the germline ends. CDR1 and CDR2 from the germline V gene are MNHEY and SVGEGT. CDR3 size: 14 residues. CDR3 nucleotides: TGTGCCAGCAGTCTAGCCACTACCTCCTACGAGCAGTACTTC. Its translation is CASSLATTSYEQYF.

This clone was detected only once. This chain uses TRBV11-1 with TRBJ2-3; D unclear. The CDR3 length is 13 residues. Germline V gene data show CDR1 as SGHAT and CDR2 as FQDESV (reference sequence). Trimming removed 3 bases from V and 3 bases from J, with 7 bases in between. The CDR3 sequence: CASSLEVTDTQYF. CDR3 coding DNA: TGTGCCAGCAGCTTGGAAGTGACAGATACGCAGTATTTT.

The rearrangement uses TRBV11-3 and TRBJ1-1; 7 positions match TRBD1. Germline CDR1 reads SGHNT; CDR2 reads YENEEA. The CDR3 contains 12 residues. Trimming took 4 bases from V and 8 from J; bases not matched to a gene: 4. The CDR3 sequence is CASSSIQGEAFF. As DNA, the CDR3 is TGTGCCAGCAGCTCCATACAGGGGGAAGCTTTCTTT.